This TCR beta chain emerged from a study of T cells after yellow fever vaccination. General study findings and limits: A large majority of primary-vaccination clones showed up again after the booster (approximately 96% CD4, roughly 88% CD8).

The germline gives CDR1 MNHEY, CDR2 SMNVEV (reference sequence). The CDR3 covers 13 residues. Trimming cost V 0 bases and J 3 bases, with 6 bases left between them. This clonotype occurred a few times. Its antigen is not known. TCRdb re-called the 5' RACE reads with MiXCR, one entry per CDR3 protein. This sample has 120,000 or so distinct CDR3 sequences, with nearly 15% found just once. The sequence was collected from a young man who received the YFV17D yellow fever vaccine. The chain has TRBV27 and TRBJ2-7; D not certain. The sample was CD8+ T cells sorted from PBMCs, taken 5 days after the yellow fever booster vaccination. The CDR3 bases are TGTGCCAGCAGTTTATCGTACAGCTACGAGCAGTACTTC. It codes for CASSLSYSYEQYF.